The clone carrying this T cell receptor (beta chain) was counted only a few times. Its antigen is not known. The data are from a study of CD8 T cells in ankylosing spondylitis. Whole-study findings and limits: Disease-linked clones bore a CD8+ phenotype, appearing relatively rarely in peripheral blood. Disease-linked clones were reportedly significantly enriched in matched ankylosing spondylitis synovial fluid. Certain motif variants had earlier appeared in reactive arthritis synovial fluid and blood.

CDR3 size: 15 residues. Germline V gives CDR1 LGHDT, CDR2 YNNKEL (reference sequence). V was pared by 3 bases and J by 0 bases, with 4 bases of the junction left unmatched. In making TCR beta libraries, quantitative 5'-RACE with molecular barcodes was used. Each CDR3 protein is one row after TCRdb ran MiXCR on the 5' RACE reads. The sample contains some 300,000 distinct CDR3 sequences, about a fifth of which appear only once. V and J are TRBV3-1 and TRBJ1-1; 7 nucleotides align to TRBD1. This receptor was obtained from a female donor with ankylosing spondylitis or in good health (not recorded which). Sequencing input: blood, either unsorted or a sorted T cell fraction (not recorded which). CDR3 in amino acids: CASSHRTGLNTEAFF. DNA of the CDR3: TGTGCCAGCAGCCACCGGACAGGCCTGAACACTGAAGCTTTCTTT.